The clone carrying this TCR beta chain occurred a few times. Its specificity is unknown. This specimen belongs to a study of T cell repertoires in cytomegalovirus infection. The wider study: Indications came from public TCR beta signatures; they pointed to CMV infection and to a matching HLA type.

Findings of the study overall: Cumulative public TCR beta family frequency identified carriers of CMV plus the relevant HLA. Ex vivo, HLA-C-restricted CMV-specific TCR beta clonotypes prevailed over the rest of the response.

Germline V gives CDR1 MDHEN, CDR2 SYDVKM. V was clipped by 2 bases and J by 5 bases; unmatched bases: 2. CDR3 length: 13 amino acids. TCRdb called the reads again in MiXCR, with one record for every CDR3 protein. The data contain a few hundred thousand distinct CDR3 sequences, roughly 13% of them singletons. The V call is TRBV28, the J call TRBJ2-7; 8 bases map to TRBD2. The sequence came from a human donor in good health (CMV status not recorded). Some clones in this sample may be carry-over from other donors' samples. The sequenced material came from PBMCs. CDR3 bases: TGTGCCAGCAGTTTAGCGGGAGGACACGAGCAGTACTTC. Translated: CASSLAGGHEQYF.